These 3 T cell receptor beta chains were all obtained from the same sample, sequenced in a study of T-cell memory formation after mild COVID-19. A single record per CDR3 protein comes from TCRdb applying MiXCR to the 5' RACE reads. This sample yields about 410,000 distinct CDR3 sequences, of which roughly 18% are seen a single time; about 22% belongs to the top ten. The sample taken for sequencing was PBMCs or a T cell subset sorted from them (not recorded which). These receptor sequences come from a man in his late teens or twenties who had mild COVID-19 (a few samples of this study predate the infection). Cell type and time point are not known.

The CDR3 DNA reads TGTGCCATAGACTCGGGGACTGAAGCTTTCTTT. Translated, it gives CAIDSGTEAFF. The chain links TRBV12-3 or TRBV12-4 to TRBJ1-1; no clear D gene. CDR3 size: 11 residues. V was shortened by 10 bases and J by 5 bases, with 11 bases between the two germline ends.

This clonotype has a handful of counts. The chain uses TRBV5-1 and TRBJ2-5; 10 nucleotides agree with TRBD2. Germline lookup yields CDR1 SGHRS and CDR2 YFSETQ. Trimming removed 2 bases from V and 4 bases from J; junction bases left unmatched: 5. The CDR3 runs 15 residues. CDR3 nucleotides: TGCGCCAGCAGCTTCCTAGCGGGGGTATTAGAGACCCAGTACTTC. Its protein is CASSFLAGVLETQYF.

V usage is TRBV7-2 and J usage is TRBJ1-5; 7 bases fit TRBD1. The V gene end was trimmed by 8 bases and the J gene end by 5 bases; junction bases not matched to a gene: 12. This CDR3 is built from 15 residues. Germline V lookup: CDR1 SGHTA, CDR2 FQGNSA. DNA of the CDR3: TGTGCCAGCCGGGGCACCAACAGGGGCGATCAGCCCCAGCATTTT. It translates to CASRGTNRGDQPQHF. The complete variable domain, with remaining parts taken from reference TRBV7-2 and TRBJ1-5, reads GAGVSQSPSNKVTEKGKDVELRCDPISGHTALYWYRQSLGQGLEFLIYFQGNSAPDKSGLPSDRFSAERTGGSVSTLTIQRTQQEDSAVYLCASRGTNRGDQPQHFGDGTRLSIL.